The entry below gives a single T cell receptor beta chain sequence along with its context. Its antigen is not identified. PCR or immunohistochemistry showed mismatch repair deficiency in every enrolled patient. The source of the sample is a study of PD-1 blockade in mismatch repair-deficient tumors. Overall study results and limits: After pembrolizumab, tumor-resident clones rose rapidly, then generally contracted before radiologic responses.

Assay: immunoSEQ multiplex PCR; the TCRdb copy retains only in-frame clones and omits some. The sample gives some 120,000 clones, around 86% of which show up once; roughly 13% is in the top ten. The germline V gene has CDR1 SGHAT and CDR2 FQNNGV. Trimming cost V 3 bases and J 2 bases, with 5 bases left between them. There are 12 residues in the CDR3. The chain recombines TRBV11-2 with TRBJ2-7; D unclear. This TCR came from an adult with mismatch repair-deficient cancer. The specimen was peripheral blood, collected 44 weeks after starting pembrolizumab. CDR3 amino acids: CASSFGAYEQYF. As DNA, the CDR3 is TGTGCCAGCAGCTTTGGGGCCTACGAGCAGTACTTC. Drawing the rest from reference TRBV11-2 and TRBJ2-7, the complete variable domain is EAGVAQSPRYKIIEKRQSVAFWCNPISGHATLYWYQQILGQGPKLLIQFQNNGVVDDSQLPKDRFSAERLKGVDSTLKIQPAKLEDSAVYLCASSFGAYEQYFGPGTRLTVT.